One and the same sample provided the 23 T cell receptor beta chains below, sequenced in a study of blood T cell repertoires in COVID-19. Assay used: immunoSEQ multiplex PCR; TCRdb lists only in-frame clones, some missing. The data contain some 180,000 clones, 80% to 90% of them singletons. The sample consisted of peripheral blood. The receptors shown here come from a woman older than 75 with acute or convalescent COVID-19.

This rearrangement joins TRBV7-3 to TRBJ2-2, with D possibly being TRBD2 (6 bases). Trimming took 10 bases from V and 6 from J, leaving 18 bases between them. CDR3 length equals 14 residues. Germline-derived CDR1 and CDR2 are SGHTA and FQGTGA. This CDR3 is CATTPSGGAGELFF. The DNA of the CDR3 is TGTGCCACTACCCCCAGTGGAGGGGCCGGGGAGCTGTTTTTT.

The rearrangement uses TRBV19 and TRBJ2-1, with 12 positions matching TRBD1. The germline CDR1 and CDR2 sequences are LNHDA and SQIVND (reference sequence). Trimming cost V 5 bases and J 8 bases; bases outside gene matches: 10. The CDR3 covers 16 residues. This CDR3 reads CASSSRDRGRLDEQFF. CDR3 sequence (DNA): TGTGCCAGTAGTTCCCGGGACAGGGGGCGACTCGATGAGCAGTTCTTC.

This clone has just a few counts. The chain recombines TRBV3-1 (or the pseudogene TRBV3-2) with TRBJ2-3; possible D gene TRBD2, 6 bases. V lost 0 bases and J 3 bases, leaving 10 bases between the germline ends. The CDR3 runs 15 residues. Germline loops: CDR1 LGHDT, CDR2 YNNKEL (reference sequence). The CDR3 region is CASSQEGRPTDTQYF. CDR3 in DNA: TGTGCCAGCAGCCAAGAAGGGAGGCCTACAGATACGCAGTATTTT.

This clone was picked up one time. This rearrangement joins TRBV30 to TRBJ2-5; no firm D call. This CDR3 is built from 13 residues. V lost 2 bases to trimming and J lost 2 bases, with 9 bases between them. Per germline, CDR1 GTSNPN and CDR2 SVGIG (reference sequence). The CDR3 sequence: CAWSIGEQETQYF. In nucleotides, the CDR3 is TGTGCCTGGAGTATAGGAGAACAAGAGACCCAGTACTTC.

The chain is built from TRBV27 and TRBJ2-7; 7 bases map to TRBD1. The germline gives CDR1 MNHEY, CDR2 SMNVEV (reference sequence). The V gene end was trimmed by 5 bases and the J gene end by 2 bases; junction bases not matched to a gene: 3. The CDR3 covers 13 residues. The CDR3 DNA is TGTGCCAGCAGTGCCGACAGGGCCTACGAGCAGTACTTC. Translation: CASSADRAYEQYF.

This chain uses TRBV20-1 with TRBJ2-7; D is ambiguous. The CDR3 runs 11 residues. V was pared by 5 bases and J by 2 bases, with 7 bases between. Germline loops: CDR1 DFQATT, CDR2 SNEGSKA (reference sequence). The CDR3 DNA is TGCAGTGCTTACGAGACCTACGAGCAGTACTTC. Encoded protein: CSAYETYEQYF.

J is TRBJ1-1 and V is TRBV19, with 12 nucleotides matching TRBD1. Germline V CDR1 and CDR2: LNHDA, SQIVND (reference sequence). V lost 3 bases to trimming and J lost 2 bases; unmatched junction nucleotides: 10. This CDR3 has 18 residues. CDR3 protein: CASSMGTGGSKFNTEAFF. The CDR3 DNA sequence: TGTGCCAGTAGTATGGGGACAGGGGGCAGTAAATTTAACACTGAAGCTTTCTTT.

The chain combines TRBV30 with TRBJ1-5; D gene uncertain. V lost 2 bases and J lost 6, with 11 bases in between. CDR1 GTSNPN and CDR2 SVGIG come from the germline V gene (reference sequence). The CDR3 length is 13 residues. The CDR3 DNA reads as TGTGCCTGGAGTTTAAAAGGCGGTCAGCCCCAGCATTTT. Translated, it gives CAWSLKGGQPQHF.

V gene TRBV18 combines with J gene TRBJ2-2, with TRBD1 matching 8 bases. The CDR3 consists of 15 residues. With V trimmed by 3 bases and J by 3 bases, 3 bases remained unmatched. CDR1 is KGHSH and CDR2 is LQKENI in the germline V gene. The CDR3 DNA follows: TGTGCCAGCTCACCGCAGGGGGCCGACACCGGGGAGCTGTTTTTT. It encodes CASSPQGADTGELFF.

This clone has just one count. V gene TRBV18 combines with J gene TRBJ1-5; no reliable D call. The V end was cut by 1 base, the J end by 3 bases, with 4 bases between. There are 13 residues in the CDR3. Looked up from germline, CDR1 is KGHSH and CDR2 is LQKENI. The CDR3 region has the DNA TGTGCCAGCTCACCACACTACAATCAGCCCCAGCATTTT. Translation gives CASSPHYNQPQHF.

This chain connects TRBV6-2 or TRBV6-3 to TRBJ1-3; D remains unclear. The CDR3 is 15 residues long. Germline V gene data show CDR1 as MNHEY and CDR2 as SVGEGT. Trimming took off 0 bases at V and 0 bases at J, with 6 bases between the two ends. The CDR3 sequence: CASSYSSSSGNTIYF. CDR3 nucleotides: TGTGCCAGCAGTTACTCTTCCAGCTCTGGAAACACCATATATTTT.

A few counts support this clone. The chain has TRBV2 and TRBJ1-5, with D possibly being TRBD1 (5 bases). The V end was cut by 7 bases, the J end by 6 bases, with 13 bases between. This CDR3 spans 13 amino acids. Germline CDR1 and CDR2: SNHLY and FYNNEI. The CDR3 DNA sequence: TGTGCCAGCACCAGAAGCGGGGGTCAGCCCCAGCATTTT. It is translated as CASTRSGGQPQHF. Together with reference TRBV2 and TRBJ1-5, the CDR3 gives the full variable domain: EPEVTQTPSHQVTQMGQEVILRCVPISNHLYFYWYRQILGQKVEFLVSFYNNEISEKSEIFDDQFSVERPDGSNFTLKIRSTKLEDSAMYFCASTRSGGQPQHFGDGTRLSIL.

The V gene is TRBV29-1, the J gene TRBJ2-1, with a possible D match to TRBD2 (5 bases). The germline V gene has CDR1 SQVTM and CDR2 ANQGSEA. The CDR3 loop spans 10 amino acids. With 7 bases removed from V and 9 bases from J, the gap between germline ends came to 10 bases. The CDR3 coding sequence is TGCAGCGGGGCTAGCTCTGAGCAGTTCTTC. This encodes CSGASSEQFF.

This clone was found once. The chain uses TRBV7-9 and TRBJ1-1; 8 bases match TRBD1. There are 14 residues in the CDR3. Germline CDR1 is SEHNR and CDR2 is FQNEAQ (reference sequence). V shed 0 bases and J 7 bases; nucleotides not matched to a gene: 4. CDR3: CASSLAQGGNEAFF. CDR3 coding DNA: TGTGCCAGCAGCTTAGCACAGGGGGGTAATGAAGCTTTCTTT. Looking up the rest from reference TRBV7-9 and TRBJ1-1 gives the full variable domain: DTGVSQNPRHKITKRGQNVTFRCDPISEHNRLYWYRQTLGQGPEFLTYFQNEAQLEKSRLLSDRFSAERPKGSFSTLEIQRTEQGDSAMYLCASSLAQGGNEAFFGQGTRLTVV.

CDR3 DNA: TGTGCCAGCAGTTACAGCAGGGGGCTCGGCAATGAGCAGTTCTTC. It yields the protein CASSYSRGLGNEQFF. The J gene is TRBJ2-1, the V gene TRBV6-2 or TRBV6-3, with 8 nucleotides matching TRBD1. V shed 2 bases, J shed 6 bases, and the junction held 6 bases outside the gene matches. Germline assignment: CDR1 MNHEY and CDR2 SVGEGT. This CDR3 comprises 15 residues.

The V call is TRBV11-2, the J call TRBJ1-1, with 7 bases that match TRBD1. Germline CDR1 is SGHAT and CDR2 is FQNNGV. Trimming cost V 2 bases and J 4 bases; bases outside gene matches: 10. The CDR3 loop spans 16 amino acids. CDR3 bases: TGTGCCAGCAGCTTACCGACAGGGTGGGGGAGCACTGAAGCTTTCTTT. Translation gives CASSLPTGWGSTEAFF. Variable domain in full (rest from reference TRBV11-2 and TRBJ1-1): EAGVAQSPRYKIIEKRQSVAFWCNPISGHATLYWYQQILGQGPKLLIQFQNNGVVDDSQLPKDRFSAERLKGVDSTLKIQPAKLEDSAVYLCASSLPTGWGSTEAFFGQGTRLTVV.

This clone was seen a handful of times. The chain uses TRBV10-2 and TRBJ1-5; 7 nucleotides agree with TRBD1. The germline CDR1 and CDR2 sequences are WSHSY and SAAADI. There are 15 residues in the CDR3. V trimming: 6 bases; J trimming: 3 bases; junction bases outside the gene matches: 8. DNA for the CDR3: TGCGCCAGCAGCAAGGGACAGCTCCCCAATCAGCCCCAGCATTTT. This codes for CASSKGQLPNQPQHF.

This clone was seen only once. The chain couples TRBV7-2 to TRBJ1-1, with a possible D match to TRBD1 (6 bases). The CDR3 is 14 residues long. The V and J ends lost 2 bases and 3 bases respectively, with 10 bases between them. Germline values: CDR1 SGHTA, CDR2 FQGNSA. The CDR3 nucleotides read TGTGCCAGCAGCTTACAGGGGCGGGACACTGAAGCTTTCTTT. This gives the protein CASSLQGRDTEAFF.

Here the CDR3 reads CAWSHGKTVGYTF. In DNA, the CDR3 is TGTGCCTGGAGTCACGGAAAGACAGTTGGCTACACCTTC. The chain has TRBV30 and TRBJ1-2; perhaps TRBD1 as D (5 bases). This CDR3 is built from 13 residues. Germline loops: CDR1 GTSNPN, CDR2 SVGIG (reference sequence). Trimming took off 2 bases at V and 7 bases at J, with 14 bases between the two ends.

The genes are TRBV9 and TRBJ2-1; 9 nucleotides line up with TRBD1. Germline loops: CDR1 SGDLS, CDR2 YYNGEE. V shed 3 bases and J 10 bases; nucleotides not matched to a gene: 17. The CDR3 totals 17 residues. CDR3 amino acids: CASSATTPGQGRREQFF. CDR3 DNA sequence: TGTGCCAGCAGCGCCACTACACCGGGACAGGGTCGTCGGGAGCAGTTCTTC. Using reference TRBV9 and TRBJ2-1 for the parts outside the CDR3, the full variable domain is DSGVTQTPKHLITATGQRVTLRCSPRSGDLSVYWYQQSLDQGLQFLIQYYNGEERAKGNILERFSAQQFPDLHSELNLSSLELGDSALYFCASSATTPGQGRREQFFGPGTRLTVL.

The chain has TRBV2 and TRBJ2-5, with TRBD2 matching 13 bases. The CDR3 is made up of 15 amino acids. J lost 5 bases, V lost 7 bases, and 7 bases had no gene match. Germline CDR1 and CDR2: SNHLY and FYNNEI. CDR3 nucleotide sequence: TGTGCCAGCACCGGACTAGCGGGAGTTTATGAGACCCAGTACTTC. This translates into CASTGLAGVYETQYF.

The rearrangement links TRBV5-6 to TRBJ2-3; no clear D gene. CDR3 size: 14 residues. Germline CDR1 reads SGHDT; CDR2 reads YYEEEE. V lost 0 bases to trimming and J lost 1 base, with 6 bases between them. The CDR3 sequence is CASSLGAGTDTQYF. In DNA, the CDR3 is TGTGCCAGCAGCTTGGGGGCAGGCACAGATACGCAGTATTTT. The full variable domain, its missing parts supplied by reference TRBV5-6 and TRBJ2-3, is DAGVTQSPTHLIKTRGQQVTLRCSPKSGHDTVSWYQQALGQGPQFIFQYYEEEERQRGNFPDRFSGHQFPNYSSELNVNALLLGDSALYLCASSLGAGTDTQYFGPGTRLTVL.

Comments on this clone: Other DNA variants within this sample encode the same CDR3. The gene calls are TRBV7-6 and TRBJ2-1, with 12 bases that match TRBD2. CDR1 and CDR2 (germline): SGHVS, FNYEAQ. The CDR3 covers 15 residues. V was clipped by 5 bases and J by 4 bases; unmatched bases: 3. Here the CDR3 reads CASSLGTSGYNEQFF. The CDR3 nucleotides are TGTGCCAGCAGCCTTGGGACTAGCGGGTACAATGAGCAGTTCTTC.